The 9 T cell receptor beta chains presented below share a single source sample, sequenced in a study of T cell clonality in common variable immunodeficiency. The repertoire was sequenced with immunoSEQ multiplex PCR; TCRdb's copy has only in-frame clones and lacks some. This repertoire holds fewer than 50,000 clones, and none appear only once. Sequenced material: peripheral blood mononuclear cells. These receptors were taken from a person aged 18 to 75 in good health.

This clone was picked up many times. The CDR3 end falls 3 residues outside the read, so it is completed with the germline J gene. The sample contains more than one DNA sequence encoding this CDR3. V gene TRBV5-1 combines with J gene TRBJ1-5; tentatively, D is TRBD1 (5 bases). The CDR3 loop spans 15 amino acids. Germline loops: CDR1 SGHRS, CDR2 YFSETQ. Trimming left V 2 bases short and J 0 bases short, with 9 bases between. The CDR3 bases that were read are TGCGCCAGCAGCTTAGACAGTTATAGCAATCAGCCC. Translated, it gives CASSLDSYSNQP. Given in full, the CDR3 is CASSLDSYSNQPQHF.

Many counts were recorded for this clone. The read finishes 3 residues shy of the CDR3 end, and the germline J gene is used to complete it. The chain employs TRBV10-1 and TRBJ1-2; 7 nucleotides agree with TRBD1. CDR1 and CDR2 from the germline V gene are WNHNN and SYGVQD (reference sequence). The CDR3 totals 12 residues. The sequenced part of the CDR3 DNA is TGCGCCAGCACCCTGGGACAGCTACGC. This translates into CASTLGQLR. The whole CDR3 protein is CASTLGQLRYTF.

Many counts were recorded for this clone. The read stops 3 residues short of the end of the CDR3; the missing end is completed from the germline J gene. The rearrangement uses TRBV5-4 and TRBJ1-3, with TRBD1 matching over 10 bases. The CDR3 has 14 residues. Trimming took 4 bases from V and 4 from J; bases not matched to a gene: 2. CDR1 is SGHNT and CDR2 is YYREEE in the germline V gene (reference sequence). The CDR3 bases that were read are TGTGCCAGCAGCCGGACAGGGGGAGGAAACACC. Protein product: CASSRTGGGNT. The entire CDR3 sequence reads CASSRTGGGNTIYF.

This clone has at least ten counts. The covered CDR3 bases are TGTGCCAGCAGCTCCGGAAGGTCGGGTCAGCCC. Protein product: CASSSGRSGQP. The whole CDR3 region reads CASSSGRSGQPQHF. The chain carries TRBV7-2 and TRBJ1-5, with D hard to call. The read terminates 3 residues before the CDR3 end, so the remaining end is supplied by the germline J gene. Germline V gene data show CDR1 as SGHTA and CDR2 as FQGNSA. V dropped 4 bases and J dropped 6 bases, with 13 bases sitting between them. The CDR3 contains 14 residues.

This clone has a count of ten or more. CDR3 sequence reads: CASSLDRGRRETQYF. Partial CDR3 DNA: TGTGCCAGCAGCCTGGACAGGGGAAGAAGGGAGACC. J is TRBJ2-5 and V is TRBV11-2; the match to TRBD1 covers 9 bases. The CDR3 is cut off 3 residues early in the read; its end comes from the germline J gene. V was pared by 5 bases and J by 5 bases, with 9 bases of the junction left unmatched. The germline CDR1 and CDR2 sequences are SGHAT and FQNNGV. This CDR3 has 15 amino acids.

This clone came up many times. The read ends 3 residues shy of where the CDR3 ends; the end is completed using the germline J gene. J is TRBJ1-3 and V is TRBV19; D uncertain. The CDR3 is 13 amino acids. V lost 8 bases and J 0 bases, leaving 8 bases between the germline ends. Germline assignment: CDR1 LNHDA and CDR2 SQIVND (reference sequence). The covered CDR3 bases are TGTGCCAGTCTACCGAACTCTGGAAACACC. It yields the protein CASLPNSGNT. The full CDR3 sequence reads CASLPNSGNTIYF.

This clone was recorded many times. With the read ending 3 residues before the CDR3 end, the germline J gene is used to fill in that end. This chain connects TRBV6-2 or TRBV6-3 to TRBJ2-7, with 9 bases fitting TRBD2. The CDR3 has 14 residues. Germline lookup yields CDR1 MNHEY and CDR2 SVGEGT. With 4 bases clipped from V and 3 bases from J, the junction kept 4 bases outside the gene matches. CDR3 DNA (partial): TGTGCCAGCAGTTTAGCGGGAGAAAACTACGAG. This codes for CASSLAGENYE. The CDR3 in its entirety is CASSLAGENYEQYF.

This clone was recorded at least ten times. The sequenced CDR3 bases are TGCAGTGCTAGTCCCAGGGAAAATCAGCCC. Translation: CSASPRENQP. The full CDR3 is CSASPRENQPQHF. V is TRBV20-1 and J is TRBJ1-5; D perhaps matches TRBD1 (5 bases). The sequenced fragment ends 3 residues before the CDR3 boundary, so the rest is inferred from the germline J gene. Germline CDR1 DFQATT, CDR2 SNEGSKA (reference sequence). V dropped 3 bases and J dropped 4 bases, with 10 bases sitting between them. The CDR3 sequence is 13 residues long.

This clone occurred many times. The CDR3 is cut off 3 residues early in the read; its end comes from the germline J gene. V usage is TRBV28 and J usage is TRBJ2-4, with 11 bases that match TRBD1. This CDR3 spans 15 amino acids. The germline V gene encodes CDR1 MDHEN and CDR2 SYDVKM. The CDR3 reads CASSLLGGTGGIQYF. Partial CDR3 DNA: TGTGCCAGCAGTTTGCTTGGTGGGACAGGGGGGATT.